This T cell receptor (beta chain) was profiled in a study of cytomegalovirus exposure and HLA in healthy donors. Findings of the study overall: It was reportedly the case that the classifier diagnosed cytomegalovirus status with high specificity and sensitivity.

This PCR relied on a set of 60 Vbeta primers and 13 Jbeta primers. Method: immunoSEQ multiplex PCR; TCRdb's copy keeps in-frame clones and lacks some. Among around 130,000 clones listed, 70% to 75% were seen once. Those who donated were healthy bone marrow donors. Turning to this clone: Its antigen is as yet unknown.

Material: PBMCs. The origin of this receptor is a woman in her thirties in good health and CMV-seronegative.

The CDR3 sequence: CASRAVRVGTQHF. The CDR3 nucleotides read TGTGCCAGTAGGGCAGTCAGGGTTGGGACCCAGCATTTT. This chain connects TRBV19 to TRBJ1-5, with D perhaps TRBD1 (5 bases). Germline CDR1 LNHDA, CDR2 SQIVND (reference sequence). V was pared by 6 bases and J by 11 bases, with 17 bases between. CDR3 length: 13 amino acids.